This TCR beta chain was recorded in a study of T cell responses to AZD1222 COVID-19 vaccine. Study summary: Doses given second, at about 4 or about 12 weeks, were pooled.

TCRdb keeps only in-frame clones here, not all; method: immunoSEQ multiplex PCR. The sample has 82,000 or so clones; approximately 90% are singletons. As for this clone: The antigen is unknown.

Regarding the study as a whole: Among vaccine-associated CD4 TCRs, coverage spanned spike, with dominance at 160-218 and 743-854. Spike-specific TCRs gained breadth and depth after people received two AZD1222 doses.

This material consisted of peripheral blood, taken on day 0 of AZD1222 vaccination. This TCR came from an adult in good health.

The CDR3 protein is CASSYDGQGAYGYTF. As DNA, the CDR3 is TGCGCCAGCAGCTATGATGGACAGGGGGCCTATGGCTACACCTTC. The chain employs TRBV5-1 and TRBJ1-2, with 11 bases that match TRBD1. Per germline, CDR1 SGHRS and CDR2 YFSETQ. The CDR3 runs 15 residues. V lost 3 bases to trimming and J lost 4 bases; unmatched junction nucleotides: 5.